This T cell receptor beta chain stems from a study of blood T cell repertoires in COVID-19. Whole-study context: Samples of COVID-19 (acute and convalescent) were obtained from the United States, Italy and Spain.

Assignment of participants to cohorts was predicated upon participant-reported clinical history. Before being deemed recovered, Cohort 3 donors had two negative PCRs, clearance, or symptom resolution. CDR1 and CDR2 from the germline V gene are SEHNR and FQNEAQ (reference sequence). V lost 0 bases to trimming and J lost 6 bases, with 14 bases between them. CDR3 length equals 15 residues. In the original workflow: How many nucleated cells were present was estimated from reference gene primer amplification. TCRdb keeps only in-frame clones here, not all; method: immunoSEQ multiplex PCR. That table gives V, J and clone size, and the DNA gave D and trimming. In the table there are hundreds of thousands of clones, 80% to 90% of which are singletons.

Sequencing was performed on PBMCs or T cells enriched from blood (not recorded which). V usage is TRBV7-9 and J usage is TRBJ1-1, with D maybe TRBD1 (5 bases). The receptor comes from a young man who had recovered from COVID-19. The CDR3 bases are TGTGCCAGCAGCTTAGCGGACACCCTTTTGGCTGAAGCTTTCTTT. It encodes CASSLADTLLAEAFF.